The 26 T cell receptor beta chains below come from one sample, sequenced in a study of cytomegalovirus exposure and HLA in healthy donors listed by TCRdb under 2017. Library prep was done by the immunoSEQ multiplex PCR assay. For the multiplex PCR, a mixture combining 60 forward primers for TCR Vbeta segments and 13 reverse primers for TCR Jbeta segments was used. The table comes from immuneACCESS by way of TCRdb, which keeps in-frame sequences with V and J called. Part of the clones is missing from these tables; in studies checked, under half for an unresolved V gene and the rest for unknown reasons. The sample records over 110,000 clones, roughly 80% of which are singletons. The biggest ten clones account for approximately 8.2% of the sample. The sequencing input was PBMCs. The receptors shown here come from a woman in her forties or fifties in good health and CMV-seropositive.

This chain joins TRBV6-5 and TRBJ1-6, with D tentatively TRBD1 (5 bases). The ends were cut back, 5 bases at V and 8 bases at J, with 16 bases in the middle. In germline, CDR1 is MNHEY, CDR2 SVGAGI. This CDR3 is 15 amino acids long. CDR3 DNA sequence: TGTGCCAGCAGTGCGGGGGTAATCGGGGATTCACCCCTCCACTTT. Translated, it gives CASSAGVIGDSPLHF.

About this clone itself: At one end the junction does not follow the germline gene, possibly because of a read error. The V gene is TRBV7-7, the J gene TRBJ2-7; perhaps TRBD1 as D (6 bases). Germline values: CDR1 SSHAT, CDR2 FNYEAQ (reference sequence). The CDR3 has 13 residues. CDR3 sequence (DNA): TGTGCTAGCAGCTTATCTTCAGGGGACGAGCAGTACTTC. Translating it yields CASSLSSGDEQYF. Complete variable domain (other parts from reference TRBV7-7 and TRBJ2-7): GAGVSQSPRYKVTKRGQDVTLRCDPISSHATLYWYQQALGQGPEFLTYFNYEAQPDKSGLPSDRFSAERPEGSISTLTIQRTEQRDSAMYRCASSLSSGDEQYFGPGTRLTVT.

Only a few counts were recorded for this clone. The rearrangement links TRBV18 to TRBJ1-2; 9 nucleotides align to TRBD1. This CDR3 has 16 amino acids. V trimming: 3 bases; J trimming: 7 bases; junction bases outside the gene matches: 12. Looked up from germline, CDR1 is KGHSH and CDR2 is LQKENI. CDR3 sequence (DNA): TGTGCCAGCTCACCTGGCCAGAACAGGGGGCTTGGTGGCTACACCTTC. This encodes CASSPGQNRGLGGYTF. The full variable domain, with the rest looked up from reference TRBV18 and TRBJ1-2, is NAGVMQNPRHLVRRRGQEARLRCSPMKGHSHVYWYRQLPEEGLKFMVYLQKENIIDESGMPKERFSAEFPKEGPSILRIQQVVRGDSAAYFCASSPGQNRGLGGYTFGSGTRLTVV.

The chain uses TRBV11-1 and TRBJ2-3; 9 nucleotides align to TRBD2. Per the germline V gene, CDR1 is SGHAT and CDR2 is FQDESV (reference sequence). The length of the CDR3 is 16 residues. V was pared by 7 bases and J by 7 bases, with 15 bases of the junction left unmatched. CDR3 bases: TGTGCCAGCACCCAAGGGTGGCGGGGGGGCCTGAATACGCAGTATTTT. Protein: CASTQGWRGGLNTQYF.

The genes are TRBV5-1 and TRBJ2-2; D is uncertain. CDR3 size: 14 residues. Between the trimmed V and J ends, which lost 0 bases and 3 bases, there was a span of 6 bases. Germline lookup yields CDR1 SGHRS and CDR2 YFSETQ. CDR3 region: CASSLDSHTGELFF. The DNA of the CDR3 is TGCGCCAGCAGCTTGGACTCCCACACCGGGGAGCTGTTTTTT.

V is TRBV7-2 and J is TRBJ2-1, with 11 bases identical to TRBD2. This CDR3 is built from 16 residues. Per the germline V gene, CDR1 is SGHTA and CDR2 is FQGNSA. The trim removed 7 bases at V and 7 bases at J, leaving 12 bases unmatched. The CDR3 reads CASKSRGLAGGNEQFF. In DNA form, the CDR3 reads TGTGCCAGCAAGTCTAGGGGGCTAGCGGGGGGTAATGAGCAGTTCTTC. Complete variable domain (other parts from reference TRBV7-2 and TRBJ2-1): GAGVSQSPSNKVTEKGKDVELRCDPISGHTALYWYRQSLGQGLEFLIYFQGNSAPDKSGLPSDRFSAERTGGSVSTLTIQRTQQEDSAVYLCASKSRGLAGGNEQFFGPGTRLTVL.

This chain uses TRBV5-1 with TRBJ2-5; TRBD1 matches at 9 bases. This CDR3 is 15 amino acids long. Germline V gene sequence: CDR1 SGHRS, CDR2 YFSETQ. V shed 0 bases and J 2 bases; nucleotides not matched to a gene: 2. The CDR3, as DNA: TGCGCCAGCAGCTTGGTGGGGACAGGGCAAGAGACCCAGTACTTC. This encodes CASSLVGTGQETQYF.

The CDR3 nucleotides are TGCAGCGTTCTAGATAACTATGGCTACACCTTC. Encoded protein: CSVLDNYGYTF. The rearrangement uses TRBV29-1 and TRBJ1-2; D gene uncertain. CDR1 and CDR2 from the germline V gene are SQVTM and ANQGSEA. The CDR3 totals 11 residues. Trimming shortened V by 5 bases and J by 1 base, and 5 bases separated the two germline ends.

This chain joins TRBV27 and TRBJ1-4; D not resolved. This CDR3 comprises 14 residues. V dropped 10 bases and J dropped 0 bases, with 12 bases sitting between them. CDR1 is MNHEY and CDR2 is SMNVEV in the germline V gene (reference sequence). The CDR3 sequence: CAIPGGATNEKLFF. CDR3 nucleotide sequence: TGTGCCATCCCGGGCGGGGCAACTAATGAAAAACTGTTTTTT.

The V gene is TRBV5-4, the J gene TRBJ1-1; TRBD1 aligns across 8 bases. Germline values: CDR1 SGHNT, CDR2 YYREEE (reference sequence). The CDR3 is made up of 14 amino acids. V trimming: 2 bases; J trimming: 5 bases; junction bases outside the gene matches: 5. The CDR3 coding sequence is TGTGCCAGCAGCTTCCAGGGGGCGAGGACTGAAGCTTTCTTT. This gives the protein CASSFQGARTEAFF.

Here the CDR3 DNA reads TGTGCCAGCAGTTTTTCGGGGGATGGAAACACCATATATTTT. Translation: CASSFSGDGNTIYF. The V gene is TRBV28, the J gene TRBJ1-3; tentative D call: TRBD1 (5 bases). CDR1 MDHEN and CDR2 SYDVKM come from the germline V gene. This CDR3 comprises 14 residues. Trimming left V 3 bases short and J 3 bases short, with 9 bases between.

The J gene is TRBJ2-7, the V gene TRBV7-9; D not certain. V lost 3 bases to trimming and J lost 3 bases, with 9 bases between them. This CDR3 has 13 residues. CDR1 SEHNR and CDR2 FQNEAQ come from the germline V gene (reference sequence). The CDR3 coding sequence is TGTGCCAGCAGCTTTCCGAGTGGCTACGAGCAGTACTTC. Its translation is CASSFPSGYEQYF. The variable domain in full, completed from reference TRBV7-9 and TRBJ2-7, reads DTGVSQNPRHKITKRGQNVTFRCDPISEHNRLYWYRQTLGQGPEFLTYFQNEAQLEKSRLLSDRFSAERPKGSFSTLEIQRTEQGDSAMYLCASSFPSGYEQYFGPGTRLTVT.

This clone has more than one count but fewer than ten. The CDR3 DNA is TGTGCCAGTAACCGGGACAGAAGCCTGAACACTGAAGCTTTCTTT. Amino acid sequence: CASNRDRSLNTEAFF. V usage is TRBV19 and J usage is TRBJ1-1; 7 bases fit TRBD1. There are 15 residues in the CDR3. The J segment lost 0 bases and the V segment lost 7 bases, leaving 8 bases of the junction unmatched. The germline V gene has CDR1 LNHDA and CDR2 SQIVND (reference sequence).

The chain recombines TRBV4-2 with TRBJ1-6; 10 bases align to TRBD1. Looked up from germline, CDR1 is LGHNA and CDR2 is YNFKEQ. The V gene end was trimmed by 4 bases and the J gene end by 8 bases; junction bases not matched to a gene: 11. The CDR3 has 17 amino acids. The CDR3 region is CASSRDGGGQGHSPLHF. For the CDR3, the DNA is TGTGCCAGCAGCCGAGACGGGGGGGGACAGGGGCATTCACCCCTCCACTTT.

This chain connects TRBV5-1 to TRBJ2-6; 8 bases align to TRBD1. J lost 8 bases, V lost 0 bases, and 1 base had no gene match. The CDR3 is 14 amino acids. The germline V gene encodes CDR1 SGHRS and CDR2 YFSETQ. The CDR3 sequence: CASSLGQGTNVLTF. The CDR3 DNA follows: TGCGCCAGCAGCTTGGGACAGGGGACCAACGTCCTGACTTTC.

The chain employs TRBV27 and TRBJ2-4; D is possibly TRBD2 (6 bases). The CDR3 loop spans 14 amino acids. Germline V gene data show CDR1 as MNHEY and CDR2 as SMNVEV (reference sequence). The V and J ends lost 6 bases and 5 bases respectively, with 14 bases between them. CDR3 loop: CASRRIPGENIQYF. The CDR3 nucleotides read TGTGCCAGCAGACGTATACCGGGGGAAAACATTCAGTACTTC.

As concerns this clone: Sequence at one end of the junction differs from germline and may be a read error. The chain carries TRBV6-5 and TRBJ1-3; D gene unclear. This CDR3 region has 12 residues. In germline, CDR1 is MNHEY, CDR2 SVGAGI. The CDR3 sequence: CASSYSTGMTIF. The CDR3 region has the DNA TGTGCCAGCAGTTACTCGACCGGTATGACTATTTTT.

The J gene is TRBJ1-1, the V gene TRBV18, with a possible D match to TRBD1 (6 bases). Germline assignment: CDR1 KGHSH and CDR2 LQKENI. V was cut by 3 bases and J by 8 bases, with 13 bases left in between. The CDR3 sequence is 13 residues long. The CDR3 nucleotides read TGTGCCAGCTCACCGCAGGGGCAATTGGAAGCTTTCTTT. This codes for CASSPQGQLEAFF.

For the CDR3, the DNA is TGCGCCAGCAGCCGGGAGTCGGACGGCTATGGCTACACCTTC. Its protein product is CASSRESDGYGYTF. The chain uses TRBV4-1 and TRBJ1-2; D unresolved. The CDR3 length is 14 residues. Germline V CDR1 and CDR2: MGHRA, YSYEKL. V lost 4 bases and J lost 4, with 13 bases in between.

V and J are TRBV2 and TRBJ1-2; tentatively, D is TRBD1 (5 bases). Germline CDR1 SNHLY, CDR2 FYNNEI. The CDR3 contains 14 residues. V was clipped by 5 bases and J by 6 bases, with 16 bases between them. Here the CDR3 reads CASSPFQTTDGYTF. CDR3 in DNA: TGTGCCAGCAGTCCTTTCCAAACGACAGATGGCTACACCTTC.

V is TRBV25-1 and J is TRBJ2-5; D perhaps matches TRBD1 (5 bases). V lost 2 bases, J lost 5 bases, and 18 bases lay in between. Germline V gives CDR1 MGHDK, CDR2 SYGVNS. This CDR3 has 16 residues. The CDR3 region has the DNA TGTGCCAGCAGTGAAGTAGTGGAAGGGAAGGGGGAGACCCAGTACTTC. As protein: CASSEVVEGKGETQYF.

This chain links TRBV6-6 with TRBJ1-4; D remains ambiguous. Trimming left V 6 bases short and J 7 bases short, with 18 bases between. Germline CDR1 reads MNHNY; CDR2 reads SVGAGI (reference sequence). The CDR3 sequence is 15 residues long. CDR3 bases: TGTGCCAGCAGCCCGCGTCGCTACGGTAGTGAAAAACTGTTTTTT. It is translated as CASSPRRYGSEKLFF.

The chain combines TRBV5-6 with TRBJ1-2; 9 bases line up with TRBD1. The CDR3 sequence is 16 residues long. Trimming took 0 bases from V and 8 from J; bases not matched to a gene: 11. The germline gives CDR1 SGHDT, CDR2 YYEEEE. The CDR3 DNA sequence: TGTGCCAGCAGCTTGGTCGGGACAGGGACTTTCTCGGGCTACACCTTC. Its translation is CASSLVGTGTFSGYTF.

Notes on this clone: The germline gene is not matched at one end of the junction; a read error may be the cause. Distinct nucleotide sequences in the sample also encode this CDR3. The rearrangement uses TRBV11-2 and TRBJ2-2; the match to TRBD1 covers 7 bases. Germline CDR1 reads SGHAT; CDR2 reads FQNNGV. This CDR3 spans 16 amino acids. CDR3 residues: CASSLGGGRGTGELFF. CDR3 sequence (DNA): TGTGCCAGCAGCTTAGGAGGGGGCCGGGGTACCGGGGAGCTGTTTTTC.

The chain combines TRBV19 with TRBJ2-7; a possible D gene is TRBD2 (6 bases). Looked up from germline, CDR1 is LNHDA and CDR2 is SQIVND (reference sequence). The CDR3 has 14 residues. Trimming removed 6 bases from V and 2 bases from J, with 14 bases in between. CDR3 loop: CASSTGTEAYEQYF. The CDR3 DNA reads as TGTGCCAGTAGCACCGGGACTGAAGCCTACGAGCAGTACTTC.

The chain is built from TRBV7-9 and TRBJ1-4; 7 bases fit TRBD1. After removal of 2 bases from V and 10 bases from J, the junction contained 7 bases not matched to a gene. The CDR3 spans 14 residues. In germline, CDR1 is SEHNR, CDR2 FQNEAQ (reference sequence). In DNA form, the CDR3 reads TGTGCCAGCAGCTTACCGGAGGGGGCCGGAAAACTGTTTTTT. This encodes CASSLPEGAGKLFF.